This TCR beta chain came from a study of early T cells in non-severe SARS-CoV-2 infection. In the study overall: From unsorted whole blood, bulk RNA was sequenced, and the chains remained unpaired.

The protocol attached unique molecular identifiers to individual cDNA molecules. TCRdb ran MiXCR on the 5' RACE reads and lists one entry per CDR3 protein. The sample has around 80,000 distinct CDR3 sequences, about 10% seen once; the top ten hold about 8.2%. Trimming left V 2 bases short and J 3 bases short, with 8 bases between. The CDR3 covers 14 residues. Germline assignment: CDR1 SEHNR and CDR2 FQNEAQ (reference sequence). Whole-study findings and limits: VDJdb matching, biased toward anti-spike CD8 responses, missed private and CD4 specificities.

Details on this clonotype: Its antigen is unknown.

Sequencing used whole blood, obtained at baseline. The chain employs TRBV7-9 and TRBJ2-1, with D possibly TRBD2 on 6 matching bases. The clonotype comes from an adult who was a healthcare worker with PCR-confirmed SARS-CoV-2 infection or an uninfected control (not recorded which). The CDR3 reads CASSLTGSYNEQFF. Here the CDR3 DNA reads TGTGCCAGCAGCTTAACCGGGAGCTACAATGAGCAGTTCTTC.